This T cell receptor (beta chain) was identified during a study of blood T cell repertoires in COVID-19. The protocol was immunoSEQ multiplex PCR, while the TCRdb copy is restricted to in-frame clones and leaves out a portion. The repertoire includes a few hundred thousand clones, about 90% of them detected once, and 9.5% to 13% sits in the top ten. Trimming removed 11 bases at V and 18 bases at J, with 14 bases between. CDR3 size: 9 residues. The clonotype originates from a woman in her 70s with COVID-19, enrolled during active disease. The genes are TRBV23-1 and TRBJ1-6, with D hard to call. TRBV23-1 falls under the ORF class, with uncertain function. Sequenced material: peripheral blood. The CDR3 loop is CASGGSDHF. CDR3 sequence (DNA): TGCGCCTCAGGAGGGTCCGACCACTTT.